This entry lists 10 T cell receptor beta chains sequenced from one sample in a study of identical twins. Each CDR3 protein gets one entry after TCRdb re-called the 5' RACE reads with MiXCR. The table lists approximately 1.8 million distinct CDR3 sequences, more than 30% of them singletons, with about 0.27% in the top ten. Sequencing was done on a sample of cord blood. The receptors were sampled from a newborn girl in good health.

The sample holds a few counts of this clonotype. J is TRBJ2-3 and V is TRBV20-1; D remains unclear. V shed 4 bases and J shed 2 bases, with 10 bases lying between them. Per germline, CDR1 DFQATT and CDR2 SNEGSKA (reference sequence). This CDR3 has 13 amino acids. The CDR3 region is CSAIGVYTDTQYF. CDR3 bases: TGCAGTGCTATTGGGGTTTACACAGATACGCAGTATTTT.

In this sample, this clonotype turned up a few times. The V gene is TRBV6-2 or TRBV6-3, the J gene TRBJ1-1; D may be TRBD1 (5 bases). CDR3 length: 13 residues. Trimming cost V 6 bases and J 3 bases, with 11 bases left between them. Germline loops: CDR1 MNHEY, CDR2 SVGEGT. CDR3 nucleotides: TGTGCCAGCAGCTGGCAGGGATACACTGAAGCTTTCTTT. This sequence encodes CASSWQGYTEAFF.

Notes on this clonotype: Sequence at one end of the junction differs from germline and may be a read error. This sequence joins TRBV7-9 and TRBJ2-1; 9 bases are shared with TRBD1. This CDR3 is 16 amino acids long. Germline V gene lookup returns CDR1 SEHNR and CDR2 FQNEAQ (reference sequence). The CDR3 loop is CARSDNRDRAFNEQFF. As DNA, the CDR3 is TGTGCCCGCAGCGACAACCGGGACAGGGCGTTCAATGAGCAGTTCTTC. The full variable domain, in which reference TRBV7-9 and TRBJ2-1 provide the parts outside the CDR3, is DTGVSQNPRHKITKRGQNVTFRCDPISEHNRLYWYRQTLGQGPEFLTYFQNEAQLEKSRLLSDRFSAERPKGSFSTLEIQRTEQGDSAMYLCARSDNRDRAFNEQFFGPGTRLTVL.

This clonotype was seen a few times. The chain has TRBV24-1 and TRBJ1-2; 10 nucleotides match TRBD1. In germline, CDR1 is KGHDR, CDR2 SFDVKD. V shed 2 bases and J 4 bases; nucleotides not matched to a gene: 3. The length of the CDR3 is 15 residues. DNA for the CDR3: TGTGCCACCAGTGATTCCGGGACAGGGGTCTATGGCTACACCTTC. Translation: CATSDSGTGVYGYTF.

The J gene is TRBJ1-1, the V gene TRBV9, with unresolved D. Per the germline V gene, CDR1 is SGDLS and CDR2 is YYNGEE. The length of the CDR3 is 13 residues. V was pared by 1 base and J by 2 bases, with 6 bases between. CDR3 coding DNA: TGTGCCAGCAGCGTAAACAGAAACACTGAAGCTTTCTTT. It translates to CASSVNRNTEAFF.

This chain links TRBV2 with TRBJ2-1; D not certain. The V gene lost 4 bases and the J gene lost 8 bases, with 6 bases spanning the gap. The CDR3 extends over 11 amino acids. The germline V gene has CDR1 SNHLY and CDR2 FYNNEI. DNA for the CDR3: TGTGCCAGCAGTGTCAAGGATGAGCAGTTCTTC. It codes for CASSVKDEQFF.

About this clonotype itself: This may come from a read error, since a much larger clone is one base off. The chain employs TRBV4-2 and TRBJ1-6, with D unresolved. This CDR3 contains 15 residues. Germline V gene sequence: CDR1 LGHNA, CDR2 YNFKEQ. CDR3 in DNA: TGTGCCAGCAGCCAAGATTCAAGGGCTACTTCACCCCCCCACTTT. As protein: CASSQDSRATSPPHF.

V usage is TRBV4-2 and J usage is TRBJ2-7; 12 nucleotides line up with TRBD2. CDR1 is LGHNA and CDR2 is YNFKEQ in the germline V gene. With 4 bases clipped from V and 7 bases from J, the junction kept 11 bases outside the gene matches. This CDR3 has 16 residues. CDR3 DNA sequence: TGTGCCAGCAGCCTCCGGACTAGCGGGGCAAGGTATGAGCAGTACTTC. This sequence encodes CASSLRTSGARYEQYF.

The gene calls are TRBV20-1 and TRBJ1-5, with TRBD1 matching 9 bases. The CDR3 consists of 15 residues. Germline assignment: CDR1 DFQATT and CDR2 SNEGSKA (reference sequence). V was clipped by 1 base and J by 5 bases; unmatched bases: 6. The CDR3 spells CSARGGQGRDQPQHF. In DNA, the CDR3 is TGCAGTGCTAGAGGGGGACAGGGAAGGGATCAGCCCCAGCATTTT.

This clonotype was observed many times. The chain combines TRBV3-1 with TRBJ2-1; D not certain. Deletions cut 1 base from V and 9 bases from J, with 4 bases between. The CDR3 sequence is 11 residues long. Germline V gives CDR1 LGHDT, CDR2 YNNKEL (reference sequence). Here the CDR3 reads CASSQVSEQFF. The CDR3 DNA reads as TGTGCCAGCAGCCAAGTCTCTGAGCAGTTCTTC.